These 21 T cell receptor beta chains share one sample of origin, sequenced in a study of blood T cell repertoires in COVID-19. Sequencing was performed with immunoSEQ multiplex PCR; in TCRdb, only in-frame clones are kept and a portion is missing. The repertoire has about 100,000 clones, 84% of them found once; the top ten carry less than 2%. Sequencing was carried out using peripheral blood. These receptors came from a man in his sixties or seventies with active or convalescent COVID-19.

The chain has TRBV11-2 and TRBJ2-5, with TRBD2 identical over 11 bases. The CDR3 is 15 amino acids. The V gene end was trimmed by 5 bases and the J gene end by 5 bases; junction bases not matched to a gene: 7. Germline CDR1 SGHAT, CDR2 FQNNGV. The CDR3 DNA reads as TGTGCCAGCAGCCCACTAGCGGGGGTTGAGGAGACCCAGTACTTC. It is translated as CASSPLAGVEETQYF.

The chain couples TRBV5-8 to TRBJ1-4, with 7 bases identical to TRBD1. The V gene end was trimmed by 4 bases and the J gene end by 11 bases; junction bases not matched to a gene: 11. CDR1 SGHTS and CDR2 YDEGEE come from the germline V gene. CDR3 length: 14 residues. CDR3 in DNA: TGTGCCAGCAGCCATGACAGGGAAATTGTGAAACTGTTTTTT. It is translated as CASSHDREIVKLFF.

The chain recombines TRBV21-1 with TRBJ1-5; the table gives TRBD1 as D, unverified against the DNA. TRBV21-1 is marked as a pseudogene. This CDR3 comprises 18 residues. The CDR3 DNA reads as TGTGCCAGCAGGCGCAAAAAAGGGGGCAGGGTCCGCAATCAGCCCCAGCATTTT. This codes for CASRRKKGGRVRNQPQHF.

This rearrangement joins TRBV7-8 to TRBJ1-1, with a tentative D call TRBD1 (6 bases). The CDR3 length is 15 residues. Germline V gene lookup returns CDR1 SGHVS and CDR2 FQNEAQ. The V gene lost 1 base and the J gene lost 3 bases, with 12 bases spanning the gap. CDR3 amino acids: CASSLVRGGDTEAFF. In DNA, the CDR3 is TGTGCCAGCAGCTTAGTGAGAGGGGGAGACACTGAAGCTTTCTTT.

This chain's CDR3 is CASSQGDGNEQFF. The CDR3 nucleotides are TGCGCCAGCAGCCAAGGGGATGGGAATGAGCAGTTCTTC. V is TRBV5-1 and J is TRBJ2-1; D is possibly TRBD1 (5 bases). CDR1 and CDR2 (germline): SGHRS, YFSETQ. This CDR3 contains 13 residues. Trimming took off 4 bases at V and 7 bases at J, with 12 bases between the two ends.

This clone was seen more than once but under ten times. The gene calls are TRBV5-1 and TRBJ1-6; D is unresolved. From germline, CDR1 is SGHRS and CDR2 YFSETQ. Deletions cut 0 bases from V and 5 bases from J, with 9 bases between. This CDR3 is 15 amino acids long. The DNA for the CDR3 is TGCGCCAGCAGCTTGGGCCTCAGCGATAATTCACCCCTCCACTTT. Encoded protein: CASSLGLSDNSPLHF.

V is TRBV19 and J is TRBJ1-5; TRBD1 agrees at 8 bases. The germline V gene has CDR1 LNHDA and CDR2 SQIVND (reference sequence). Trimming took 3 bases from V and 3 from J; bases not matched to a gene: 13. This CDR3 is 18 amino acids long. The CDR3 DNA reads as TGTGCCAGTAGTATCGGACAGGGCCCCGCTCCTTACAATCAGCCCCAGCATTTT. Translated: CASSIGQGPAPYNQPQHF.

The gene calls are TRBV4-3 and TRBJ1-6; possibly TRBD1 for D (6 bases). The V end lost 0 bases, the J end lost 6 bases, and 9 bases lay between the germline ends. CDR3 length: 15 amino acids. Germline-derived CDR1 and CDR2 are LGHNA and YSLEER. The CDR3, as DNA: TGCGCCAGCAGCCAAGATTCAGGGGTTAATTCACCCCTCCACTTT. Translating it yields CASSQDSGVNSPLHF.

V gene TRBV28 combines with J gene TRBJ1-5, with a weak D call TRBD1 (6 bases). The germline V and J ends were trimmed by 8 bases and 6 bases, with 11 bases remaining between them. Germline V lookup: CDR1 MDHEN, CDR2 SYDVKM. This CDR3 comprises 12 residues. CDR3 residues: CASGAGVQPQHF. The CDR3 bases are TGTGCCAGCGGGGCAGGGGTTCAGCCCCAGCATTTT.

This rearrangement joins TRBV2 to TRBJ2-3, with TRBD1 identical over 9 bases. The ends lost 6 bases at V and 4 bases at J; junction bases unmatched: 5. This CDR3 has 14 amino acids. The germline V gene encodes CDR1 SNHLY and CDR2 FYNNEI. The CDR3 reads CASSGTGRADTQYF. The CDR3 nucleotides read TGTGCCAGCAGCGGGACAGGGAGAGCAGATACGCAGTATTTT.

The DNA for the CDR3 is TGTGCCAGCACCCTCCCTGGCGGGGGGGCGTTAGATACGCAGTATTTT. It translates to CASTLPGGGALDTQYF. The chain recombines TRBV28 with TRBJ2-3, with 9 bases matching TRBD2. In germline, CDR1 is MDHEN, CDR2 SYDVKM. The junction had 13 bases not matched to a gene; V was cut back by 7 bases and J by 5 bases. This CDR3 contains 16 residues.

This clone was seen only once. Within the sample, other DNA sequences also encode this same CDR3. The chain employs TRBV18 and TRBJ2-5; TRBD2 aligns across 14 bases. The germline CDR1 and CDR2 sequences are KGHSH and LQKENI. J was trimmed by 2 bases and V by 0 bases; bases with no gene match: 2. The CDR3 runs 17 residues. CDR3 in amino acids: CASSPPGLAGGQETQYF. The CDR3 DNA reads as TGTGCCAGCTCACCACCCGGACTAGCGGGAGGTCAAGAGACCCAGTACTTC.

The table lists this clone with a few counts. The chain employs TRBV28 and TRBJ1-5, with 8 nucleotides matching TRBD1. The ends lost 8 bases at V and 6 bases at J; junction bases unmatched: 12. The CDR3 contains 15 residues. CDR1 and CDR2 (germline): MDHEN, SYDVKM. CDR3 sequence reads: CASGNPGGVGQPQHF. CDR3 bases: TGTGCCAGCGGAAACCCAGGGGGCGTCGGTCAGCCCCAGCATTTT.

This clone was observed a few times. V gene TRBV29-1 combines with J gene TRBJ2-5; weak D call: TRBD2 (5 bases). The CDR3 is 15 residues long. V lost 5 bases to trimming and J lost 5 bases, with 21 bases between them. CDR1 SQVTM and CDR2 ANQGSEA come from the germline V gene. The DNA of the CDR3 is TGCAGCGTTACTAGATCTCGGCAGGCTGGGGAGACCCAGTACTTC. This codes for CSVTRSRQAGETQYF. Full variable domain (rest looked up from reference TRBV29-1 and TRBJ2-5): SAVISQKPSRDICQRGTSLTIQCQVDSQVTMMFWYRQQPGQSLTLIATANQGSEATYESGFVIDKFPISRPNLTFSTLTVSNMSPEDSSIYLCSVTRSRQAGETQYFGPGTRLLVL.

The chain combines TRBV5-1 with TRBJ2-3; 10 nucleotides align to TRBD2. Germline trimming cut 4 bases from V and 5 bases from J; bases unmatched to any gene: 4. The germline V gene has CDR1 SGHRS and CDR2 YFSETQ. This CDR3 spans 14 amino acids. CDR3: CASSHLAGEDTQYF. In DNA form, the CDR3 reads TGCGCCAGCAGCCACCTAGCGGGGGAAGATACGCAGTATTTT.

This sequence joins TRBV21-1 and TRBJ1-6; TRBD1 was called by the table and not checked on the DNA. TRBV21-1 is described as a pseudogene. CDR3 size: 15 residues. This CDR3 is CASSKQLQVSSPLHF. The CDR3 nucleotides are TGTGCCAGCAGCAAGCAATTACAGGTGTCCTCACCCCTCCACTTT.

The rearrangement joins TRBV7-3 to TRBJ2-2; TRBD2 matches 10 bases. The V and J ends lost 5 bases and 6 bases, in that order; junction bases with no gene match: 6. CDR1 and CDR2 (germline): SGHTA, FQGTGA. This CDR3 comprises 15 residues. The CDR3 reads CASSKGLAGAGELFF. CDR3 bases: TGTGCCAGCAGCAAGGGGCTAGCGGGGGCCGGGGAGCTGTTTTTT.

V is TRBV19 and J is TRBJ1-4; perhaps TRBD1 as D (5 bases). Germline CDR1 is LNHDA and CDR2 is SQIVND (reference sequence). The V end lost 7 bases, the J end lost 4 bases, and 13 bases lay between the germline ends. The CDR3 has 14 residues. The CDR3 DNA sequence: TGTGCCAGTAAGGGACTGTTGGATAATGAAAAACTGTTTTTT. Translation: CASKGLLDNEKLFF.

The rearrangement joins TRBV28 to TRBJ1-2; 7 bases are a match to TRBD1. J lost 3 bases, V lost 5 bases, and 9 bases had no gene match. The CDR3 loop spans 15 amino acids. CDR1 and CDR2 (germline): MDHEN, SYDVKM. CDR3 DNA sequence: TGTGCCAGCAGTCCCCCAGGGGGAGTCTACTATGGCTACACCTTC. Its translation: CASSPPGGVYYGYTF.

This sequence joins TRBV15 and TRBJ2-3; TRBD2 matches 8 bases. Trimming cost V 5 bases and J 2 bases; bases outside gene matches: 3. The CDR3 extends over 14 amino acids. From germline, CDR1 is LNHNV and CDR2 YYDKDF (reference sequence). The chain's CDR3 is CATSHGGATDTQYF. The CDR3 nucleotides are TGTGCCACCAGCCACGGGGGGGCCACAGATACGCAGTATTTT.

V is TRBV18 and J is TRBJ1-2, with D maybe TRBD1 (6 bases). Germline CDR1 reads KGHSH; CDR2 reads LQKENI. The CDR3 length is 16 residues. The V gene lost 5 bases and the J gene lost 0 bases, with 16 bases spanning the gap. Here the CDR3 reads CASSAARTAANYGYTF. The CDR3 region has the DNA TGTGCCAGCTCAGCCGCCCGGACAGCTGCTAACTATGGCTACACCTTC.